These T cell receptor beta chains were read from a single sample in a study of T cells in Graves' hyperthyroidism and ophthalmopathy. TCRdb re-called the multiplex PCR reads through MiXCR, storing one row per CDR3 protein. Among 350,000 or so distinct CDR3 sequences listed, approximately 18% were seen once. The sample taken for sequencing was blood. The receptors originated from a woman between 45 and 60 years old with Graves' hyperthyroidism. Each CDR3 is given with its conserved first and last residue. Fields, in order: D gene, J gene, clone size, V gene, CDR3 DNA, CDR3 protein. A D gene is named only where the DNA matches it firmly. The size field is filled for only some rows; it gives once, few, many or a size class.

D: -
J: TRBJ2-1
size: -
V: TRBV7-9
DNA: TGTGCCAGCGGCGGACGTGACAATGAGCAGTTCTTC
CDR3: CASGGRDNEQFF

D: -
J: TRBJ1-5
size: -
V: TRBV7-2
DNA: TGTGCCAGCAGCCCCCCACATCAGCCCCAGCATTTT
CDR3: CASSPPHQPQHF

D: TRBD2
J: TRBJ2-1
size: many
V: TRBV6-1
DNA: TGTGCCAGCAGTCATAGACTAGCGGGAGCCAATGAGCAGTTCTTC
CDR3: CASSHRLAGANEQFF

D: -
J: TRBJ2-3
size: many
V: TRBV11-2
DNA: TGTGCCAGCAGCCCTACGACGAGCACAGATACGCAGTATTTT
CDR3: CASSPTTSTDTQYF

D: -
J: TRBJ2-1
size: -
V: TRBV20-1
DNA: TGCAGTGCTAGAGATGCATGGAAAAGCTCCTACAATGAGCAGTTCTTC
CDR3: CSARDAWKSSYNEQFF

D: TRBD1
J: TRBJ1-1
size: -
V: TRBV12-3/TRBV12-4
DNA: TGTGCCACCAAACTTCAGGGGGGGAGTGGTGAAGCTTTCTTT
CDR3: CATKLQGGSGEAFF

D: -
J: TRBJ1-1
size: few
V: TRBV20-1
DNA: TGCAGATCGCAAGGGGGCACTGAAGCTTTCTTT
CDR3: CRSQGGTEAFF

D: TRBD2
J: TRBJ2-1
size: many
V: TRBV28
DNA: TGTGCCAGCAGCAGAATCAGGACGGGAGGCTACAATGAGCAGTTCTTC
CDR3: CASSRIRTGGYNEQFF

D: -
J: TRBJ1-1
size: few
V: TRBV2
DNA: TGTGCCAGCTTCAGGGACCTCTCCAACACTGAAGCTTTCTTT
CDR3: CASFRDLSNTEAFF

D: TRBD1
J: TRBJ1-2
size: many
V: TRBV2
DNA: TGTGCCAGCAGTGAACAGGGCGGGACAGGGGGCTATGGCTACACCTTC
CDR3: CASSEQGGTGGYGYTF

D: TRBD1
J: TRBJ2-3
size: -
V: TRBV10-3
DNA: TGTGCCATCAGTGGGGACAGGGCGGGAGATACGCAGTATTTT
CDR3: CAISGDRAGDTQYF

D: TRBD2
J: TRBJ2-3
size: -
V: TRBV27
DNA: TGTGCCAGCAGTATGCGGGGGGGCGCCAGCACAGATACGCAGTATTTT
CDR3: CASSMRGGASTDTQYF

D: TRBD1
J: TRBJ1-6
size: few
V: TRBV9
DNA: TGTGCCAGCAGCGTAGACGGACAGGGGTGGTCACCCCTCCACTTT
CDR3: CASSVDGQGWSPLHF

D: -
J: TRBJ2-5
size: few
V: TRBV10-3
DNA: TGTGCCATCAGTGAGTCCCGGAACCAAGAGACCCAGTACTTC
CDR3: CAISESRNQETQYF

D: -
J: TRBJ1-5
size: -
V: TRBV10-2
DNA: TGCGCCAGCAGTGAGTCGGGGGGGTGGCCCCAGCATTTT
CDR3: CASSESGGWPQHF

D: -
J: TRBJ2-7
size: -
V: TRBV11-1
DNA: TGTGCCAGCAGCCCATCCCGGGCAGGGGACGAGCAGTACTTC
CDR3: CASSPSRAGDEQYF

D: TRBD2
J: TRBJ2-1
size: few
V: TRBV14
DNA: TGTGCCAGCAGCCCTCTAGCGGGGGGTTCCTACAATGAGCAGTTCTTC
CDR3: CASSPLAGGSYNEQFF

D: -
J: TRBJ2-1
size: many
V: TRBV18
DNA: TGTGCCAGCTCTCCCAGTGGGGGAGTGACCTACAATGAGCAGTTCTTC
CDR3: CASSPSGGVTYNEQFF

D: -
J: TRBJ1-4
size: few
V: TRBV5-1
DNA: TGCGCCAGCAGCCCAGGACATGCAACTAATGAAAAACTGTTTTTT
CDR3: CASSPGHATNEKLFF

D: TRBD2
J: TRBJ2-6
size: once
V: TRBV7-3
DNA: TGTGCCAGCAGCCCATTAGCGGGGGTTGATGGGGCCAACGTCCTGACTTTC
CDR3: CASSPLAGVDGANVLTF

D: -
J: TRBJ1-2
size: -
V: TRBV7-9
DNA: TGTGCCAGCAGCTTAGGTCAAGTTCCGACCTATGGCTACACCTTC
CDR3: CASSLGQVPTYGYTF

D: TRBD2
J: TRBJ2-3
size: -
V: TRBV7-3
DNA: TGTGCCAGCAGCGCAGCGGGAGCAGGGCCAGATACGCAGTATTTT
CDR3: CASSAAGAGPDTQYF

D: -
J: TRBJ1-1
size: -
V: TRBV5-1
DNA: TGCGCCAGCAGCTTGGGGGGGGTAACCACTGAAGCTTTCTTT
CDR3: CASSLGGVTTEAFF

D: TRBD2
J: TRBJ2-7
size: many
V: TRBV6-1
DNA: TGTGCCAGCAGTTCTCTAAGGACTAGCGGGAGGTATCCCCGCGAGCAGTACTTC
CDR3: CASSSLRTSGRYPREQYF

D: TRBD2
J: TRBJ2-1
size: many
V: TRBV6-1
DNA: TGTGCCAGCAGGCAAACTAGCGGGAAGGGGAATGAGCAGTTCTTC
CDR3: CASRQTSGKGNEQFF

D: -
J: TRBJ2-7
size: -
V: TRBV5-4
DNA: TGTGCCAGCAGCTTAGGCCGGCCCTACGAGCAGTACTTC
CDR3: CASSLGRPYEQYF

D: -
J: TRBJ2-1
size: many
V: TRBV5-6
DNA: TGTGCCAGCAGCTTCGGACTCAATGAGCAGTTCTTC
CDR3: CASSFGLNEQFF

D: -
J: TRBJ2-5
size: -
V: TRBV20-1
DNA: TGCAGTGCCATAATACAGAGGGATCAAGAGACCCAGTACTTC
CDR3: CSAIIQRDQETQYF

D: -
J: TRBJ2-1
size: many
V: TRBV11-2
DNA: TGTGCCAGCAGCTTAATCCCGAGCTCCTACAATGAGCAGTTCTTC
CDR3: CASSLIPSSYNEQFF